Listed below are T cell receptor beta chains from one sample, sequenced in a study of T-cell memory formation after mild COVID-19. MiXCR, run by TCRdb on the 5' RACE reads, gives a single entry per CDR3 protein. The data hold approximately 65,000 distinct CDR3 sequences, with 9.3% observed a single time. The sequencing sample was made of PBMCs or a T cell subset sorted from them (not recorded which). The receptors shown here come from a man between 18 and 29 years old who had mild COVID-19 (a few samples of this study predate the infection). Cell type and time point are not known. Both conserved end residues are part of each CDR3. A D gene is named only where the DNA matches it firmly. Only some rows state a clone size, as once, few, many or a class for expanded clones.

v_call: TRBV6-1; clone_size: few; d_call: -; j_call: TRBJ1-1; cdr3_nt: TGTGCCAGCAGCCCCTCTGGGATGGTCCGGGCCAACACTGAAGCTTTCTTT; cdr3_aa: CASSPSGMVRANTEAFF
v_call: TRBV5-8; clone_size: -; d_call: -; j_call: TRBJ2-2; cdr3_nt: TGTGCCAGCAGCTTGTACGAGAACACCGGGGAGCTGTTTTTT; cdr3_aa: CASSLYENTGELFF
v_call: TRBV7-9; clone_size: -; d_call: -; j_call: TRBJ2-3; cdr3_nt: TGTGCCAGCAGCCCACCCCCCTGGAGGATGAGTACAGATACGCAGTATTTT; cdr3_aa: CASSPPPWRMSTDTQYF
v_call: TRBV7-2; clone_size: few; d_call: TRBD2; j_call: TRBJ2-3; cdr3_nt: TGTGCCAGCAGCCAACGCACTAGCGGGGGCCCAAGCACAGATACGCAGTATTTT; cdr3_aa: CASSQRTSGGPSTDTQYF
v_call: TRBV7-2; clone_size: few; d_call: -; j_call: TRBJ2-5; cdr3_nt: TGTGCCAGCAGCTTAGACTCCCCGATGGGTCCTGGGGCCCAGTACTTC; cdr3_aa: CASSLDSPMGPGAQYF
v_call: TRBV7-2; clone_size: -; d_call: -; j_call: TRBJ1-6; cdr3_nt: TGTGCCAGCAGCTTAGATGGGGGGCGAGGCTCACCCCTCCACTTT; cdr3_aa: CASSLDGGRGSPLHF
v_call: TRBV6-2/TRBV6-3; clone_size: many; d_call: -; j_call: TRBJ2-1; cdr3_nt: TGTGCCAGCAGTTACTCGGTAGAGCAGTTCTTC; cdr3_aa: CASSYSVEQFF
v_call: TRBV20-1; clone_size: many; d_call: TRBD2; j_call: TRBJ2-3; cdr3_nt: TGCAGTTGTACCGGGACTAGCGGGTTGGACACAGATACGCAGTATTTT; cdr3_aa: CSCTGTSGLDTDTQYF
v_call: TRBV6-6; clone_size: many; d_call: -; j_call: TRBJ2-2; cdr3_nt: TGTGCCAGCAATCCATACCGGAACACCGGGGAGCTGTTTTTT; cdr3_aa: CASNPYRNTGELFF
v_call: TRBV7-2; clone_size: many; d_call: -; j_call: TRBJ1-1; cdr3_nt: TGTGCCAGCAGCTTAATCGGGGGCGACGCTTTCTTT; cdr3_aa: CASSLIGGDAFF
v_call: TRBV12-3/TRBV12-4; clone_size: few; d_call: -; j_call: TRBJ1-1; cdr3_nt: TGTGCCAGCAGTTTTGCCCGGAACACTGAAGCTTTCTTT; cdr3_aa: CASSFARNTEAFF
v_call: TRBV7-2; clone_size: few; d_call: TRBD1; j_call: TRBJ1-2; cdr3_nt: TGTGCCAGCAGCCTACAGAGGGGGCAAGGCTATGGCTACACCTTC; cdr3_aa: CASSLQRGQGYGYTF
v_call: TRBV5-1; clone_size: few; d_call: -; j_call: TRBJ2-1; cdr3_nt: TGCGCCAGCAGCTTGATAGTGGGATACAATGAGCAGTTCTTC; cdr3_aa: CASSLIVGYNEQFF
v_call: TRBV5-1; clone_size: many; d_call: TRBD2; j_call: TRBJ2-3; cdr3_nt: TGCGCCAGCAGCTTGGAGGGGACTAGCGGGGGCGCAGATACGCAGTATTTT; cdr3_aa: CASSLEGTSGGADTQYF
v_call: TRBV6-2/TRBV6-3; clone_size: -; d_call: TRBD2; j_call: TRBJ2-1; cdr3_nt: TGTGCCAGCAGTTACTACAGCGGGGGGGATGGGTTCTTC; cdr3_aa: CASSYYSGGDGFF
v_call: TRBV6-5; clone_size: -; d_call: -; j_call: TRBJ2-1; cdr3_nt: TGTGCCAGCCGGGGTCACAATGAGCAGTTCTTC; cdr3_aa: CASRGHNEQFF
v_call: TRBV5-1; clone_size: -; d_call: TRBD1; j_call: TRBJ2-3; cdr3_nt: TGCGCCAGCAGTGAACAGGGGGCGGGAGATACGCAGTATTTT; cdr3_aa: CASSEQGAGDTQYF
v_call: TRBV28; clone_size: -; d_call: -; j_call: TRBJ1-5; cdr3_nt: TGTGCCAGCAGTATTCCGGGAACCGGGCAGCCCCAGCATTTT; cdr3_aa: CASSIPGTGQPQHF
v_call: TRBV7-8; clone_size: -; d_call: -; j_call: TRBJ1-2; cdr3_nt: TGTGCCAGCAGCCCGAGGGACGGAGCTAACTATGGCTACACCTTC; cdr3_aa: CASSPRDGANYGYTF
v_call: TRBV12-3/TRBV12-4; clone_size: many; d_call: -; j_call: TRBJ2-1; cdr3_nt: TGTGCCAGCAGTTTTTGGGACCACCAGTTCTTC; cdr3_aa: CASSFWDHQFF
v_call: TRBV5-1; clone_size: few; d_call: -; j_call: TRBJ1-1; cdr3_nt: TGCGCCAGCAAGGGGAGGGGGAACACTGAAGCTTTCTTT; cdr3_aa: CASKGRGNTEAFF
v_call: TRBV5-1; clone_size: many; d_call: TRBD2; j_call: TRBJ2-3; cdr3_nt: TGCGCCAGCAGCCCGGGACTAGAGGCAGATACGCAGTATTTT; cdr3_aa: CASSPGLEADTQYF
v_call: TRBV6-5; clone_size: many; d_call: -; j_call: TRBJ1-5; cdr3_nt: TGTGCCAGCAGTTACCGTAAGGGTTGGGGCAATCAGCCCCAGCATTTT; cdr3_aa: CASSYRKGWGNQPQHF
v_call: TRBV29-1; clone_size: medium-sized; d_call: -; j_call: TRBJ2-3; cdr3_nt: TGCAGCGTTGCCAGGGCAAGGACAGATACGCAGTATTTT; cdr3_aa: CSVARARTDTQYF
v_call: TRBV3-1; clone_size: -; d_call: -; j_call: TRBJ2-1; cdr3_nt: TGTGCCAGCAGCTTCACAGGGATCCACAATGAGCAGTTCTTC; cdr3_aa: CASSFTGIHNEQFF
v_call: TRBV18; clone_size: few; d_call: -; j_call: TRBJ2-3; cdr3_nt: TGTGCCAGCTTCCCGGGACGAGGCACAGATACGCAGTATTTT; cdr3_aa: CASFPGRGTDTQYF
v_call: TRBV29-1; clone_size: few; d_call: TRBD1; j_call: TRBJ2-5; cdr3_nt: TGCAGCGCGGGGACAGACCAAGAGACCCAGTACTTC; cdr3_aa: CSAGTDQETQYF
v_call: TRBV11-2; clone_size: -; d_call: TRBD1; j_call: TRBJ1-5; cdr3_nt: TGTGCCAGCAGCCTGGGACAGTTCAATCAGCCACAGCATTTT; cdr3_aa: CASSLGQFNQPQHF
v_call: TRBV5-1; clone_size: -; d_call: -; j_call: TRBJ1-2; cdr3_nt: TGCGCCAGCAGGCAGAAGGCGGGAATGGGTAACTATGGCTACACCTTC; cdr3_aa: CASRQKAGMGNYGYTF
v_call: TRBV20-1; clone_size: few; d_call: -; j_call: TRBJ2-7; cdr3_nt: TGCAGTGCCCAGAAGGGGACGGACCACTACGAGCAGTACTTC; cdr3_aa: CSAQKGTDHYEQYF
v_call: TRBV15; clone_size: many; d_call: TRBD1; j_call: TRBJ2-7; cdr3_nt: TGTGCCACCAGCGGACAGGGACTTAGCTCCTACGAGCAGTACTTC; cdr3_aa: CATSGQGLSSYEQYF
v_call: TRBV7-2; clone_size: many; d_call: TRBD1; j_call: TRBJ2-6; cdr3_nt: TGTGCCAGCAGTCCACAGGGGCGCTCTGGGGCCAACGTCCTGACTTTC; cdr3_aa: CASSPQGRSGANVLTF
v_call: TRBV5-1; clone_size: few; d_call: TRBD1; j_call: TRBJ1-5; cdr3_nt: TGCGCCAGCAGCTTGGGGGGACAGGTTGGTCAGCCCCAGCATTTT; cdr3_aa: CASSLGGQVGQPQHF
v_call: TRBV12-3/TRBV12-4; clone_size: many; d_call: -; j_call: TRBJ1-1; cdr3_nt: TGTGCCAGCAGCGTACAGGGTTACACTGAAGCTTTCTTT; cdr3_aa: CASSVQGYTEAFF
v_call: TRBV20-1; clone_size: -; d_call: -; j_call: TRBJ1-4; cdr3_nt: TGCAGTGCTAGTCCTGACAGCCAGAATGAAAAACTGTTTTTT; cdr3_aa: CSASPDSQNEKLFF
v_call: TRBV6-2/TRBV6-3; clone_size: few; d_call: -; j_call: TRBJ2-5; cdr3_nt: TGTGCCAGCAGTCGGCCGGGACTCCCCGAGACCCAGTACTTC; cdr3_aa: CASSRPGLPETQYF
v_call: TRBV4-3; clone_size: few; d_call: -; j_call: TRBJ2-3; cdr3_nt: TGCGCCAGCAGCCACTTATCCGTTGGCACAGATACGCAGTATTTT; cdr3_aa: CASSHLSVGTDTQYF
v_call: TRBV4-3; clone_size: few; d_call: -; j_call: TRBJ1-4; cdr3_nt: TGCGCCAGCAGCCAAGAAATCGGTAATGAAAAACTGTTTTTT; cdr3_aa: CASSQEIGNEKLFF
v_call: TRBV20-1; clone_size: -; d_call: -; j_call: TRBJ2-3; cdr3_nt: TGCAGTGAGGCTAAGCGGGGCACAGATACGCAGTATTTT; cdr3_aa: CSEAKRGTDTQYF
v_call: TRBV12-3/TRBV12-4; clone_size: -; d_call: -; j_call: TRBJ1-5; cdr3_nt: TGTGCCAGCAGTTTGGTATACGGGGGCAATCAGCCCCAGCATTTT; cdr3_aa: CASSLVYGGNQPQHF
v_call: TRBV7-3; clone_size: many; d_call: -; j_call: TRBJ2-2; cdr3_nt: TGTGCCAGCAGCCCCCAGGCAGGCCCCGGGGAGCTGTTTTTT; cdr3_aa: CASSPQAGPGELFF
v_call: TRBV5-1; clone_size: few; d_call: -; j_call: TRBJ2-3; cdr3_nt: TGCGCCAGCAGCTTCGGGTCGTCCTCTAGCACAGATACGCAGTATTTT; cdr3_aa: CASSFGSSSSTDTQYF
v_call: TRBV6-5; clone_size: few; d_call: -; j_call: TRBJ2-2; cdr3_nt: TGTGCCAGCAGTCACGCCACCGGGGAGCTGTTTTTT; cdr3_aa: CASSHATGELFF
v_call: TRBV24-1; clone_size: many; d_call: TRBD2; j_call: TRBJ2-1; cdr3_nt: TGTGCCACAGAACCCCCGGGGGGCAATGAGCAGTTCTTC; cdr3_aa: CATEPPGGNEQFF
v_call: TRBV5-8; clone_size: many; d_call: -; j_call: TRBJ1-6; cdr3_nt: TGTGCCAGCAGCTTGTTCTGGATTTCCTATAATTCACCCCTCCACTTT; cdr3_aa: CASSLFWISYNSPLHF
v_call: TRBV7-6; clone_size: -; d_call: TRBD2; j_call: TRBJ2-3; cdr3_nt: TGTGCCAGCAGCTTAGCGCCGGTTAGCGGGGCCCAAGGTACGCAGTATTTT; cdr3_aa: CASSLAPVSGAQGTQYF
v_call: TRBV7-3; clone_size: -; d_call: -; j_call: TRBJ1-1; cdr3_nt: TGTGCCAGCAGCTCCGAGGGGGGGATGAACACTGAAGCTTTCTTT; cdr3_aa: CASSSEGGMNTEAFF
v_call: TRBV7-2; clone_size: few; d_call: -; j_call: TRBJ1-5; cdr3_nt: TGTGCCAGCAGCTTAACCCATGAGAGCAATCAGCCCCAGCATTTT; cdr3_aa: CASSLTHESNQPQHF
v_call: TRBV7-2; clone_size: few; d_call: TRBD2; j_call: TRBJ2-2; cdr3_nt: TGTGCCAGCAGCTTAGCGCGGGGGTATGGCACCGGGGAGCTGTTTTTT; cdr3_aa: CASSLARGYGTGELFF
v_call: TRBV6-5; clone_size: -; d_call: TRBD2; j_call: TRBJ2-3; cdr3_nt: TGTGCCAGCAGCCGCGGGGGTCCGGGAGATACGCAGTATTTT; cdr3_aa: CASSRGGPGDTQYF
v_call: TRBV11-3; clone_size: -; d_call: -; j_call: TRBJ2-3; cdr3_nt: TGTGCCAGCAGCTTGTCTAGCTCGGATACGCAGTATTTT; cdr3_aa: CASSLSSSDTQYF
v_call: TRBV5-4; clone_size: many; d_call: -; j_call: TRBJ2-3; cdr3_nt: TGTGCCAGCAGCCCCCCCGACAGCCCCCCTAGCACAGATACGCAGTATTTT; cdr3_aa: CASSPPDSPPSTDTQYF
v_call: TRBV7-2; clone_size: -; d_call: -; j_call: TRBJ2-2; cdr3_nt: TGTGCCAGCAGCCCTATTGGCGGGGAGCTGTTTTTT; cdr3_aa: CASSPIGGELFF
v_call: TRBV20-1; clone_size: few; d_call: TRBD1; j_call: TRBJ1-3; cdr3_nt: TGCAGTGCTAGTCAGGGGGTCGGAAACACCATATATTTT; cdr3_aa: CSASQGVGNTIYF
v_call: TRBV10-3; clone_size: -; d_call: -; j_call: TRBJ2-5; cdr3_nt: TGTGCCATCAGTGAGTCCAAGACAGGCCAAGAGACCCAGTACTTC; cdr3_aa: CAISESKTGQETQYF